This T cell receptor (beta chain) was identified during a study of identical twins. From the 5' RACE reads, TCRdb called clonotypes with MiXCR, one entry per CDR3 protein. The sample contains 350,000 to 450,000 distinct CDR3 sequences, roughly 20% of which appear only once. From germline, CDR1 is SEHNR and CDR2 FQNEAQ (reference sequence). After removal of 2 bases from V and 7 bases from J, the junction contained 4 bases not matched to a gene. CDR3 length: 14 residues. This clonotype originated in a man over 45 in good health. The sequenced sample was naive T cells sorted from blood. The chain carries TRBV7-9 and TRBJ2-1; the match to TRBD2 covers 8 bases. CDR3 region: CASSLRGGENEQFF. CDR3 coding DNA: TGTGCCAGCAGCTTACGGGGGGGAGAGAATGAGCAGTTCTTC.